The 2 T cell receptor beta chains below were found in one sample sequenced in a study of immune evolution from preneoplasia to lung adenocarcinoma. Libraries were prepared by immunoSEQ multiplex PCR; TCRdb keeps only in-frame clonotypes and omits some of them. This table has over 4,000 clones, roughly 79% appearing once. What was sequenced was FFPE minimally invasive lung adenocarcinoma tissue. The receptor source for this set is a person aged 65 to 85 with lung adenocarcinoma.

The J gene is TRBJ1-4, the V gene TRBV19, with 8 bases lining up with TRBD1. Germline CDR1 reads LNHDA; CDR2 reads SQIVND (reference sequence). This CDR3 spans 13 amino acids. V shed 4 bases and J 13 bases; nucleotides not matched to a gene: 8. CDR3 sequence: CASSNRGAGRLFF. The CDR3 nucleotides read TGTGCCAGTAGTAACAGGGGGGCAGGTCGACTGTTTTTT.

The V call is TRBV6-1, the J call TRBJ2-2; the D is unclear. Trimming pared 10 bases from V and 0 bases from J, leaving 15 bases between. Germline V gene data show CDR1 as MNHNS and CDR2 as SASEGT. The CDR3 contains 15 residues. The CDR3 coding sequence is TGTGCCACCCGGGTGCTAAGCTCGAACACCGGGGAGCTGTTTTTT. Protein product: CATRVLSSNTGELFF.